Shown below are 25 T cell receptor beta chains from a single sample sequenced in a study of T cell clusters in autoimmune cytopenias. Roughly 40,000 genome equivalents of blood DNA were amplified for TRB. Multiplex touch-down PCR amplified TRB using TRB-A and TRB-B pools in one tube. TCRdb re-called the multiplex PCR reads and catalogs CDR3 proteins one per entry, DNA excluded. The listing records several thousand distinct CDR3 sequences. The same data also went into a second study, on T cell repertoires in aging, cancer and after chemotherapy.

Sequencing input: peripheral blood. The receptor source for this set is a human donor in good health.

By frequency, this clonotype is medium-sized. The CDR3 protein is CASRVRQGNTGELFF. This chain uses TRBV19 with TRBJ2-2; TCRdb proposes TRBD1, but this gene call is untestable without DNA. Germline V CDR1 and CDR2: LNHDA, SQIVND (reference sequence). The CDR3 has 15 amino acids.

This clonotype ranks as medium-sized (0.01 to 0.1%) in terms of frequency. The CDR3 sequence: CASTGTAYNSPLHF. The chain recombines TRBV19 with TRBJ1-6; TCRdb proposes TRBD1, but this gene call is untestable without DNA. The CDR3 covers 14 residues. The germline V gene encodes CDR1 LNHDA and CDR2 SQIVND (reference sequence).

The chain links TRBV10-2 to TRBJ2-5; TCRdb outputs TRBD1, but without DNA this stays unchecked. Germline CDR1 reads WSHSY; CDR2 reads SAAADI. This CDR3 is built from 15 residues. The CDR3 spells CAPKGERAQQETQYF.

The J gene is TRBJ1-2, the V gene TRBV5-6; TCRdb names TRBD1, which stays unverified in the absence of DNA. Looked up from germline, CDR1 is SGHDT and CDR2 is YYEEEE. This CDR3 has 14 residues. The CDR3 sequence: CASSLVGQGAGYTF.

V gene TRBV20-1 combines with J gene TRBJ2-3; TCRdb designates TRBD1, a call that cannot be tested without DNA. Germline-derived CDR1 and CDR2 are DFQATT and SNEGSKA (reference sequence). The CDR3 extends over 14 amino acids. The CDR3 protein is CSALRQGRIDTQYF.

The V and J genes are TRBV27 and TRBJ1-1; TCRdb gives TRBD1 as the D gene, but with no DNA this cannot be confirmed. CDR3 size: 14 residues. Germline V gene sequence: CDR1 MNHEY, CDR2 SMNVEV (reference sequence). CDR3 sequence: CASSLYRGNTEAFF.

This clonotype registers medium-sized by frequency. The V and J genes are TRBV29-1 and TRBJ2-1; absent DNA, TCRdb's TRBD1 call cannot be checked. The CDR3 consists of 12 residues. Germline V gene lookup returns CDR1 SQVTM and CDR2 ANQGSEA. The CDR3 is CSLRPGGNEQFF.

The CDR3 spells CASSDRQGLTSEQFF. The chain employs TRBV6-5 and TRBJ2-1; TCRdb proposes TRBD2, but this gene call is untestable without DNA. This CDR3 is built from 15 residues. Germline V lookup: CDR1 MNHEY, CDR2 SVGAGI.

Frequency places this clonotype as medium-sized. The rearrangement links TRBV12-3 or TRBV12-4 to TRBJ2-1; checking the TCRdb D call of TRBD1 is not possible without DNA. The CDR3 runs to 15 residues. CDR3 region: CASSLAGGGPNEQFF.

The V and J genes are TRBV18 and TRBJ2-1; the D call from TCRdb, TRBD1, cannot be confirmed without DNA. Germline V gene sequence: CDR1 KGHSH, CDR2 LQKENI. The length of the CDR3 is 13 residues. The chain's CDR3 is CASSPTSGYEQFF.

The gene calls are TRBV5-6 and TRBJ1-1; TCRdb proposes TRBD1, but this gene call is untestable without DNA. The germline V gene has CDR1 SGHDT and CDR2 YYEEEE. This CDR3 is 16 amino acids long. This chain's CDR3 is CASGTAGGGLNTEAFF.

J is TRBJ2-7 and V is TRBV6-2 or TRBV6-3; as DNA is missing, the TRBD2 call by TCRdb cannot be tested. The germline CDR1 and CDR2 sequences are MNHEY and SVGEGT. CDR3 length: 15 amino acids. The CDR3 sequence: CASSRTSGGPYEQYF.

This clonotype registers medium-sized by frequency. The CDR3 sequence: CASRTGQGAINGYTF. The chain links TRBV6-6 to TRBJ1-2; TCRdb calls TRBD1, which cannot be checked without DNA. Germline values: CDR1 MNHNY, CDR2 SVGAGI (reference sequence). CDR3 length: 15 amino acids.

V is TRBV10-3 and J is TRBJ1-2; TCRdb names TRBD1, which stays unverified in the absence of DNA. CDR1 is ENHRY and CDR2 is SYGVKD in the germline V gene. This CDR3 has 14 amino acids. This CDR3 is CAISEGGTVYGYTF.

This rearrangement joins TRBV6-2 or TRBV6-3 to TRBJ2-7; no DNA is available, so the TRBD1 call from TCRdb remains unchecked. Germline V CDR1 and CDR2: MNHEY, SVGEGT. This CDR3 spans 14 amino acids. The CDR3: CASSSGQGGDEQYF.

The V gene is TRBV27, the J gene TRBJ1-5. The CDR3 contains 14 residues. The germline gives CDR1 MNHEY, CDR2 SMNVEV (reference sequence). CDR3 loop: CASSLAGKNQPQHF.

The gene calls are TRBV24-1 and TRBJ2-1. Per germline, CDR1 KGHDR and CDR2 SFDVKD. The CDR3 is made up of 15 amino acids. Here the CDR3 reads CATSDFYGVHNEQFF.

The chain is built from TRBV5-6 and TRBJ1-2; no DNA is available, so the TRBD1 call from TCRdb remains unchecked. CDR1 and CDR2 from the germline V gene are SGHDT and YYEEEE. CDR3 length: 16 residues. The chain's CDR3 is CASSGVRGKANYGYTF.

Frequency places this clonotype as medium-sized (0.01 to 0.1%). The chain links TRBV19 to TRBJ2-6; the D call from TCRdb, TRBD1, cannot be confirmed without DNA. This CDR3 contains 17 residues. CDR1 is LNHDA and CDR2 is SQIVND in the germline V gene (reference sequence). This CDR3 reads CASRDRGSYSGANVLTF.

The V call is TRBV6-4, the J call TRBJ1-5; TCRdb lists TRBD1, though no DNA is available to test this call. The CDR3 totals 16 residues. CDR1 MRHNA and CDR2 SNTAGT come from the germline V gene. This CDR3 is CASSEFPKGGDQPQHF.

This rearrangement joins TRBV20-1 to TRBJ2-5; the TRBD1 assignment by TCRdb is unverifiable without DNA. CDR1 is DFQATT, CDR2 SNEGSKA, per germline (reference sequence). This CDR3 spans 12 amino acids. The CDR3 sequence is CSAKGRAETQYF.

This chain links TRBV20-1 with TRBJ1-5; TCRdb's D call, TRBD1, is unchecked because there is no DNA. The V gene's germline CDR1 is DFQATT and CDR2 SNEGSKA (reference sequence). This CDR3 spans 13 amino acids. CDR3 region: CSAPGEGNQPQHF.

This clonotype is called medium-sized (0.01 to 0.1%) based on its frequency. V is TRBV27 and J is TRBJ2-6; TCRdb indicates TRBD2, and absent DNA this call remains unverified. CDR1 and CDR2 from the germline V gene are MNHEY and SMNVEV (reference sequence). The CDR3 is made up of 14 amino acids. The CDR3 protein is CASSTLTGANVLTF.

By frequency, this clonotype is medium-sized. The genes are TRBV6-1 and TRBJ1-5. This CDR3 is 15 amino acids long. Germline V gene data show CDR1 as MNHNS and CDR2 as SASEGT. The CDR3 reads CASKFDPYSNQPQHF.

The gene calls are TRBV6-2 or TRBV6-3 and TRBJ2-1; TCRdb selects TRBD2, and the lack of DNA leaves this call unchecked. CDR3 size: 15 residues. Germline lookup yields CDR1 MNHEY and CDR2 SVGEGT. The chain's CDR3 is CASSYAAGGPNEQFF.